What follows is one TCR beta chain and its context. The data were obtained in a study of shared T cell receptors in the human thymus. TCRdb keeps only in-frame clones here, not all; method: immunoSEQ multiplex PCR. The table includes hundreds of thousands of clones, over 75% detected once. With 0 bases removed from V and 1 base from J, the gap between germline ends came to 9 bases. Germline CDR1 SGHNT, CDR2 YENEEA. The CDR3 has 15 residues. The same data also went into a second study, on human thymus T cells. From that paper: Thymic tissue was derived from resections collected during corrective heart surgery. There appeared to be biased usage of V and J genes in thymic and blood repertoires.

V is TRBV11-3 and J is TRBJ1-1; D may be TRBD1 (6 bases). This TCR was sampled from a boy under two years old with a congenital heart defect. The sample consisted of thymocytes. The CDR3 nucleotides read TGTGCCAGCAGCTTAGATCAGACAGGGAACACTGAAGCTTTCTTT. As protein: CASSLDQTGNTEAFF.